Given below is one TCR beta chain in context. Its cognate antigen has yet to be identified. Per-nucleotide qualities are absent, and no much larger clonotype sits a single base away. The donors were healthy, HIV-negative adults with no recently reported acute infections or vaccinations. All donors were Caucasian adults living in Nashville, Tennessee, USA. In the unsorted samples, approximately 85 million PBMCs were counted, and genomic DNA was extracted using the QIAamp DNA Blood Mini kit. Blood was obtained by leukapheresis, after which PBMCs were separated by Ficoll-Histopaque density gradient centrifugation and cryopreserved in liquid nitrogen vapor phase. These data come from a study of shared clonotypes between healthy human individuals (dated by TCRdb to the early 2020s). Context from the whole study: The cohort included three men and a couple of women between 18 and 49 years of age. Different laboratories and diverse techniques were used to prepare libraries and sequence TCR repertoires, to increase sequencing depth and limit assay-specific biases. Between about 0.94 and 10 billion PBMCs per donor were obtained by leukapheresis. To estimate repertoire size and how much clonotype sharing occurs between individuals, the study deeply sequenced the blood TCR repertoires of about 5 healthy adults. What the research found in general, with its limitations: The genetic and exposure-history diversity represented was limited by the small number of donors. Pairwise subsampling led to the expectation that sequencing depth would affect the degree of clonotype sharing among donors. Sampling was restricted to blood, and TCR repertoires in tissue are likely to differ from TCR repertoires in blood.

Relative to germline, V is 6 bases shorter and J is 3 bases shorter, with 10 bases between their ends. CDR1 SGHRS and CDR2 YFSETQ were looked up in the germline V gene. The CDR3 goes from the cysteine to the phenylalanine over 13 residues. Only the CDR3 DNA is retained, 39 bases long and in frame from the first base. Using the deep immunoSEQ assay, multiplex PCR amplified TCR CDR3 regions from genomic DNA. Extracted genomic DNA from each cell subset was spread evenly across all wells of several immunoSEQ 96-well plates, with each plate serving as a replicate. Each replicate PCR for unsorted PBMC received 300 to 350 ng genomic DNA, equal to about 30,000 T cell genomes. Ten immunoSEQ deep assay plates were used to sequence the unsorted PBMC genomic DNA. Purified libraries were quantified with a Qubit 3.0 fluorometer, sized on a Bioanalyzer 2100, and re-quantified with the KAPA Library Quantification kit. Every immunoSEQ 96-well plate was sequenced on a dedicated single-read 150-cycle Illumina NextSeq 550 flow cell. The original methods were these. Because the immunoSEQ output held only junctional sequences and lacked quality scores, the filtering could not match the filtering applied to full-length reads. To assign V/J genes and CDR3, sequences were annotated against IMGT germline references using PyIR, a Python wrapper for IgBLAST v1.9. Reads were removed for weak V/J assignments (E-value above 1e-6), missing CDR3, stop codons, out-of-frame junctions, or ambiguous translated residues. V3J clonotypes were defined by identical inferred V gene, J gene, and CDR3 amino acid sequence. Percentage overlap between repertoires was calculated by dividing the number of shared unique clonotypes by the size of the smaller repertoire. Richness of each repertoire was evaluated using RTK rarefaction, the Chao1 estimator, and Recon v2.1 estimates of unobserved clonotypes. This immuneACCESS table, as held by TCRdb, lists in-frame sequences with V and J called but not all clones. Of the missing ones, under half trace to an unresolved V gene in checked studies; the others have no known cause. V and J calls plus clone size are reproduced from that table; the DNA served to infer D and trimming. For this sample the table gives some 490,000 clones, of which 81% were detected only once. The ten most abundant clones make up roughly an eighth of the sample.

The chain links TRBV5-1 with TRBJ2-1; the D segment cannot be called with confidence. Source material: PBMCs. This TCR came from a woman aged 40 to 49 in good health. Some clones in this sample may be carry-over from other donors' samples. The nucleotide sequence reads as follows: TGCGCCAGCACGGCTAGGGACTACAATGAGCAGTTCTTC. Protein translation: CASTARDYNEQFF. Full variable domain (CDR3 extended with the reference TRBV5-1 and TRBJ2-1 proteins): KAGVTQTPRYLIKTRGQQVTLSCSPISGHRSVSWYQQTPGQGLQFLFEYFSETQRNKGNFPGRFSGRQFSNSRSEMNVSTLELGDSALYLCASTARDYNEQFFGPGTRLTVL.